The rows below give T cell receptor beta chains drawn from one sample of a study of T cell responses to AZD1222 COVID-19 vaccine. Profiling relied on immunoSEQ multiplex PCR, and the TCRdb table lists in-frame clones only, not all of them. The sample contains around 140,000 clones, around 85% of which appear only once. This material consisted of peripheral blood, taken 28 days after the second dose of the MenACWY control vaccine. The receptors come from an adult who received the MenACWY meningococcal vaccine as a control. Each CDR3 is given with its conserved first and last residue. D genes are given only for firm matches. Size is omitted from some rows. Given values are once, few, many or a class for expanded clones.

V gene	D gene	clone size	J gene	CDR3 protein	CDR3 DNA
TRBV18	-	-	TRBJ1-1	CASSPLPVGVRYTEAFF	TGTGCCAGCTCACCTCTGCCGGTGGGGGTTCGGTACACTGAAGCTTTCTTT
TRBV9	TRBD2	-	TRBJ2-1	CASSGGWRERSYNEQFF	TGTGCCAGCAGCGGTGGTTGGCGGGAGCGGTCCTACAATGAGCAGTTCTTC
TRBV19	TRBD1	-	TRBJ2-4	CASSTQGAVNIQYF	TGTGCCAGTAGTACCCAGGGGGCTGTGAACATTCAGTACTTC
TRBV19	TRBD1	few	TRBJ1-5	CASSLQGGNQPQHF	TGTGCCAGTAGTCTCCAGGGGGGCAATCAGCCCCAGCATTTT
TRBV19	-	-	TRBJ2-1	CASKFGPTYNEQFF	TGTGCCAGTAAATTTGGGCCTACCTACAATGAGCAGTTCTTC
TRBV5-1	-	once	TRBJ2-7	CASSLQIGGSYEQYF	TGCGCCAGCAGCTTGCAGATTGGTGGCTCCTACGAGCAGTACTTC
TRBV11-3	-	few	TRBJ2-7	CASSPRQGAYEQYF	TGTGCCAGCAGCCCCCGGCAGGGCGCCTACGAGCAGTACTTC
TRBV9	-	-	TRBJ1-4	CASSVEGRDVGKLFF	TGTGCCAGCAGCGTAGAGGGACGCGATGTGGGAAAACTGTTTTTT
TRBV9	-	-	TRBJ2-3	CASSVGNRRTDTQYF	TGTGCCAGCAGCGTAGGTAACAGGCGCACAGATACGCAGTATTTT
TRBV5-1	-	-	TRBJ2-5	CASSKDTRGETQYF	TGCGCCAGCAGCAAGGACACAAGAGGCGAGACCCAGTACTTC
TRBV5-1	TRBD1	-	TRBJ1-2	CASSFTGGAGSNYGYTF	TGCGCCAGCAGCTTTACAGGGGGTGCCGGGTCTAACTATGGCTACACCTTC
TRBV27	-	-	TRBJ1-4	CASSSRRTEKLFF	TGTGCCAGCAGTTCCCGAAGGACTGAAAAACTGTTTTTT
TRBV11-2	TRBD1	-	TRBJ1-1	CASSLVGIRGYTEAFF	TGTGCCAGCAGCTTAGTAGGTATCAGGGGGTACACTGAAGCTTTCTTT
TRBV12-3/TRBV12-4	-	-	TRBJ2-3	CASSFGATAYF	TGTGCCAGCAGCTTCGGGGCCACGGCGTATTTT
TRBV7-9	TRBD2	-	TRBJ2-1	CASSLAGLAGYNEQFF	TGTGCCAGCAGCTTAGCAGGGCTAGCGGGTTACAATGAGCAGTTCTTC
TRBV7-2	TRBD1	once	TRBJ1-1	CASSLAAAGGLSTEAFF	TGTGCCAGCAGCTTAGCGGCGGCAGGGGGTCTGAGCACTGAAGCTTTCTTT
TRBV2	-	-	TRBJ1-5	CASSEQGNQPQHF	TGTGCCAGCAGTGAACAGGGGAATCAGCCCCAGCATTTT
TRBV6-4	-	-	TRBJ1-2	CASRAGQPGGYGYTF	TGTGCCAGCAGAGCAGGACAGCCTGGGGGCTATGGCTACACCTTC
TRBV20-1	-	-	TRBJ1-2	CSARGGLVDTF	TGCAGTGCCAGAGGGGGGCTGGTCGACACCTTC
TRBV5-4	TRBD2	few	TRBJ2-3	CASSLRAGGIGDTQYF	TGTGCCAGCAGCTTGCGGGCGGGGGGAATCGGAGATACGCAGTATTTT
TRBV3-1/TRBV3-2	TRBD2	-	TRBJ2-1	CASSPWEGLAGGSSYNEQFF	TGTGCCAGCAGCCCGTGGGAGGGACTAGCGGGGGGAAGCTCCTACAATGAGCAGTTCTTC
TRBV6-5	TRBD1	-	TRBJ1-4	CASSYVRGQEKLFF	TGTGCCAGCAGTTATGTTAGGGGGCAAGAAAAACTGTTTTTT
TRBV3-1/TRBV3-2	-	-	TRBJ1-4	CASSQAGAPGEKLFF	TGTGCCAGCAGCCAAGCAGGGGCCCCGGGGGAAAAACTGTTTTTT
TRBV7-2	-	-	TRBJ2-3	CASSLGTDTQYF	TGTGCCAGCAGCTTAGGGACAGATACGCAGTATTTT